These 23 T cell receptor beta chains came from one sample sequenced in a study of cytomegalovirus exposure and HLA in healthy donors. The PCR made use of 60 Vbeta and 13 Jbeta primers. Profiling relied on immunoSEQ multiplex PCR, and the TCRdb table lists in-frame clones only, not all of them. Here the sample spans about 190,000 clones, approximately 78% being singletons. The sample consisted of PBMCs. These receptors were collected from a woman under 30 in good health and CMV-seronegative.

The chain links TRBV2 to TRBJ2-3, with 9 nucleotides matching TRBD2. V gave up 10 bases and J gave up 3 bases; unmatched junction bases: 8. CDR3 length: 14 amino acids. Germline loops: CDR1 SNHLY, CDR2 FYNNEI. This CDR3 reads CATSAGGGTDTQYF. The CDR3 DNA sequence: TGTGCCACCTCAGCGGGGGGAGGAACAGATACGCAGTATTTT. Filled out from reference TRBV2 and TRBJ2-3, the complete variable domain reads EPEVTQTPSHQVTQMGQEVILRCVPISNHLYFYWYRQILGQKVEFLVSFYNNEISEKSEIFDDQFSVERPDGSNFTLKIRSTKLEDSAMYFCATSAGGGTDTQYFGPGTRLTVL.

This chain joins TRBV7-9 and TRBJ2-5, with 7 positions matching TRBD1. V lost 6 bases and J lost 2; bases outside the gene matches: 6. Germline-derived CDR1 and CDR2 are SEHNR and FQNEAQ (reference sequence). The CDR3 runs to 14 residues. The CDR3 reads CASRGDSWQETQYF. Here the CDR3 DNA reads TGTGCCAGCAGGGGGGACAGTTGGCAAGAGACCCAGTACTTC. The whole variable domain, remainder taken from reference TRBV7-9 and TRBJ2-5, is DTGVSQNPRHKITKRGQNVTFRCDPISEHNRLYWYRQTLGQGPEFLTYFQNEAQLEKSRLLSDRFSAERPKGSFSTLEIQRTEQGDSAMYLCASRGDSWQETQYFGPGTRLLVL.

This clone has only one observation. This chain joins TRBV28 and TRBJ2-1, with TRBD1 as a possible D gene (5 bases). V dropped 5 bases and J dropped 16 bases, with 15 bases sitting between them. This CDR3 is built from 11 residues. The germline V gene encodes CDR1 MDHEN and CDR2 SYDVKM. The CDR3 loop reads CASSKRRQIFF. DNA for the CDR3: TGTGCCAGCAGTAAGAGGAGACAGATCTTCTTC.

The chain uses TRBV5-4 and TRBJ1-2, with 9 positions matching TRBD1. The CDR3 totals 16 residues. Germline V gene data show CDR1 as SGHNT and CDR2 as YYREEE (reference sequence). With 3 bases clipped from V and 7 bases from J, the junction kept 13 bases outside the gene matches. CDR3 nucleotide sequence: TGTGCCAGCAGCTCACATACAGGGGGCGTGCTTAGTGGCTACACCTTC. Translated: CASSSHTGGVLSGYTF.

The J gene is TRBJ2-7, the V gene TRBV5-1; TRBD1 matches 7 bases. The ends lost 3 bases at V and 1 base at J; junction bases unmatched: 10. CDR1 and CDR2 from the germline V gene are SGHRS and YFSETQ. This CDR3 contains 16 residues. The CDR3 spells CASSSGQPKTSYEQYF. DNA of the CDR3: TGCGCCAGCAGCTCGGGACAGCCAAAGACTTCCTACGAGCAGTACTTC.

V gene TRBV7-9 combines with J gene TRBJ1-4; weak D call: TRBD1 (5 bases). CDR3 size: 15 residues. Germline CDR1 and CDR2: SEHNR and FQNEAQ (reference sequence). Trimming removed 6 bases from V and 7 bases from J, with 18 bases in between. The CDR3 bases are TGTGCCAGCAGATCATCCCGGGACTCCCTTGAAAAACTGTTTTTT. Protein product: CASRSSRDSLEKLFF.

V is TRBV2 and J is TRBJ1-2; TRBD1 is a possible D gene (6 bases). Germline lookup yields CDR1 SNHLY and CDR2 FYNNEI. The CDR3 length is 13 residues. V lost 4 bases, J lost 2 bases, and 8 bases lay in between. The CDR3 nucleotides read TGTGCCAGCAGTGGACAGGAGAACTATGGCTACACCTTC. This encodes CASSGQENYGYTF.

CDR3 bases: TGTGCCAGCAGCCTGGGACTTACTGGCTCCTATAATTCACCCCTCCACTTT. This translates into CASSLGLTGSYNSPLHF. The V call is TRBV7-2, the J call TRBJ1-6; D might be TRBD1 (5 bases). The CDR3 has 17 amino acids. Germline CDR1 reads SGHTA; CDR2 reads FQGNSA. The V gene lost 5 bases and the J gene lost 0 bases, with 14 bases spanning the gap.

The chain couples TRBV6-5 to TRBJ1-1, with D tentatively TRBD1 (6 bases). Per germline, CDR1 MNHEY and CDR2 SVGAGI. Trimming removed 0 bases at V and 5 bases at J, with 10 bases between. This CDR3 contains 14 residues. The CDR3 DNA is TGTGCCAGCAGTTACTCGGGGGCTGGAACTGAAGCTTTCTTT. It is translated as CASSYSGAGTEAFF.

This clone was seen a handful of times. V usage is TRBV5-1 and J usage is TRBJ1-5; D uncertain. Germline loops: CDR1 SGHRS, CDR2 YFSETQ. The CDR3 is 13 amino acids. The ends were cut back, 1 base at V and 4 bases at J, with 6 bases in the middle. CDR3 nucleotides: TGCGCCAGCAGCTTGATGAGTAATCAGCCCCAGCATTTT. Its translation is CASSLMSNQPQHF.

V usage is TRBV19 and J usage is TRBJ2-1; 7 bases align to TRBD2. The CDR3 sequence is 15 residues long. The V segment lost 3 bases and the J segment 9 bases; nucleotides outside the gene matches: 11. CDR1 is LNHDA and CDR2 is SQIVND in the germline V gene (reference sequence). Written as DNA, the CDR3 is TGTGCCAGTAGTATCGTGGGGCGGGAGATGACTGAGCAGTTCTTC. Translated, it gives CASSIVGREMTEQFF.

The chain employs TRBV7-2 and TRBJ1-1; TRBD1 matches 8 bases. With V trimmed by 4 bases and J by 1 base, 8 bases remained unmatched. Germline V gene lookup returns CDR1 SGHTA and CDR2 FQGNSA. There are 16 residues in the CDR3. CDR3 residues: CASSSDRGLSNTEAFF. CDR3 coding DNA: TGTGCCAGCAGCTCTGACAGGGGCCTTTCGAACACTGAAGCTTTCTTT.

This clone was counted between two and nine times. The CDR3 protein is CASSSISTEAFF. CDR3 sequence (DNA): TGTGCCAGCAGCTCAATTTCCACTGAAGCTTTCTTT. V gene TRBV7-9 combines with J gene TRBJ1-1; D is undetermined. Per the germline V gene, CDR1 is SEHNR and CDR2 is FQNEAQ (reference sequence). V lost 4 bases and J 4 bases, leaving 7 bases between the germline ends. There are 12 residues in the CDR3.

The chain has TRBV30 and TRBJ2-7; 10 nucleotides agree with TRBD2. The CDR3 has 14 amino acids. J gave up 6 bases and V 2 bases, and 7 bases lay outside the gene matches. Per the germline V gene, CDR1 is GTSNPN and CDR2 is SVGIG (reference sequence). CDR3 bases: TGTGCCTGGAGTCCTCAGCGGGAGGGTTTCGAGCAGTACTTC. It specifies CAWSPQREGFEQYF.

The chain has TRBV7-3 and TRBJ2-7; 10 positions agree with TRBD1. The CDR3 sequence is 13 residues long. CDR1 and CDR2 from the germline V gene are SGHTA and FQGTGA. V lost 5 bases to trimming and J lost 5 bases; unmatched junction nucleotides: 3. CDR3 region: CASSKTGGNEQYF. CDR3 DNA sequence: TGTGCCAGCAGCAAGACAGGGGGCAACGAGCAGTACTTC. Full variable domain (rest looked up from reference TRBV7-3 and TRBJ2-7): GAGVSQTPSNKVTEKGKYVELRCDPISGHTALYWYRQSLGQGPEFLIYFQGTGAADDSGLPNDRFFAVRPEGSVSTLKIQRTERGDSAVYLCASSKTGGNEQYFGPGTRLTVT.

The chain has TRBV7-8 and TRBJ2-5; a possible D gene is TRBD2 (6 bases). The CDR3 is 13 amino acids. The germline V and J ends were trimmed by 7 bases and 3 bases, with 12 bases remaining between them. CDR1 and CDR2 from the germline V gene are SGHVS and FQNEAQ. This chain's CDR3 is CASTGWREETQYF. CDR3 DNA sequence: TGTGCCAGCACCGGCTGGAGGGAAGAGACCCAGTACTTC.

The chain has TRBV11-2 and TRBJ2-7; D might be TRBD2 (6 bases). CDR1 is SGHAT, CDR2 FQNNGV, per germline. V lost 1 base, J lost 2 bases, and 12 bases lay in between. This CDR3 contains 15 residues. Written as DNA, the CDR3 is TGTGCCAGCAGCTTAGGGTCTAGCGCGACCTACGAGCAGTACTTC. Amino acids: CASSLGSSATYEQYF.

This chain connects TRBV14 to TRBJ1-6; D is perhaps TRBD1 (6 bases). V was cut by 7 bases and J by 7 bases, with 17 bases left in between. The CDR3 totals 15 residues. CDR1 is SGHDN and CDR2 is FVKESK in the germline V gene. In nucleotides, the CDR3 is TGTGCCAGCACATCCCGGGGGGGGCGGAATTCACCCCTCCACTTT. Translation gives CASTSRGGRNSPLHF.

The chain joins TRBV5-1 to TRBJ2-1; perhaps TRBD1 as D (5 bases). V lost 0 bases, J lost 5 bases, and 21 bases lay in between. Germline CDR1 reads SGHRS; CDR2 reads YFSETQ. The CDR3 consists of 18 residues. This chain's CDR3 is CASSLAGRKEKGHNEQFF. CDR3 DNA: TGCGCCAGCAGCTTGGCGGGCCGTAAGGAAAAGGGGCACAATGAGCAGTTCTTC.

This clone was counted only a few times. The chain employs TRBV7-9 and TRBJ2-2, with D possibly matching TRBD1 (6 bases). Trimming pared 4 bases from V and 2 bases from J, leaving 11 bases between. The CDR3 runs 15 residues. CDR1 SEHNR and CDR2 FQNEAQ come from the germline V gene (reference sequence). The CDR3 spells CASSSGQINTGELFF. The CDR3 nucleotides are TGTGCCAGCAGCTCCGGACAGATTAACACCGGGGAGCTGTTTTTT.

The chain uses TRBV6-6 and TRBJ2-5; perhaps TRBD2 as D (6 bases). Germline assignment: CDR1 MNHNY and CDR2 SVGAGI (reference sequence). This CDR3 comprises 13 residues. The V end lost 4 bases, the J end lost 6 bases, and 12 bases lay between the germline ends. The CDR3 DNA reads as TGTGCCAGCAGTTTGGAGGGCCAGCAGACCCAGTACTTC. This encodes CASSLEGQQTQYF.

The CDR3 protein is CASSLALQVRGHEQYF. The CDR3 coding sequence is TGTGCCAGCAGTTTGGCCCTTCAAGTCAGGGGCCACGAGCAGTACTTC. The chain employs TRBV27 and TRBJ2-5; a weak D match, TRBD1 (6 bases). The J call may be incorrect, as the DNA end agrees better with TRBJ2-7. CDR1 and CDR2 (germline): MNHEY, SMNVEV (reference sequence). CDR3 size: 16 residues.

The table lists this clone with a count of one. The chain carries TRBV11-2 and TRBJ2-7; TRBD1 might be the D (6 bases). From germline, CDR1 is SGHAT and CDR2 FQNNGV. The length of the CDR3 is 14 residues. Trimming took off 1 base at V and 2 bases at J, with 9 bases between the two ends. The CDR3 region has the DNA TGTGCCAGCAGCTTAGCCAGGGGCCCCTACGAGCAGTACTTC. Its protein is CASSLARGPYEQYF.